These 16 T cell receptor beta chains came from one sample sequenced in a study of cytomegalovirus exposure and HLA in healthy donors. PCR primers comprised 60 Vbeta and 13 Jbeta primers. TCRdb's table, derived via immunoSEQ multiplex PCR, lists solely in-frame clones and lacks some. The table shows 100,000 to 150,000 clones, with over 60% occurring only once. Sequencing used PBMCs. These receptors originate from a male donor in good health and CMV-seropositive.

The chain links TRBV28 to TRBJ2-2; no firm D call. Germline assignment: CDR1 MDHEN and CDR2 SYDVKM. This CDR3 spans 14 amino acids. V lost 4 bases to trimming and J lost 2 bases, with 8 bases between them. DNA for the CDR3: TGTGCCAGCAGTTACTTTCTCAACACCGGGGAGCTGTTTTTT. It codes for CASSYFLNTGELFF. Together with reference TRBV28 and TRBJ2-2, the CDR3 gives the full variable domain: DVKVTQSSRYLVKRTGEKVFLECVQDMDHENMFWYRQDPGLGLRLIYFSYDVKMKEKGDIPEGYSVSREKKERFSLILESASTNQTSMYLCASSYFLNTGELFFGEGSRLTVL.

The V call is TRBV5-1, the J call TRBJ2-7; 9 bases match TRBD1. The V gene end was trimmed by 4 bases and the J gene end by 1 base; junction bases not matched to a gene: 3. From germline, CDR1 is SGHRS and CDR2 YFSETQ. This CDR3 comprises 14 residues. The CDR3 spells CASSTTGGSYEQYF. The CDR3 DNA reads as TGCGCCAGCAGCACGACAGGGGGTTCCTACGAGCAGTACTTC.

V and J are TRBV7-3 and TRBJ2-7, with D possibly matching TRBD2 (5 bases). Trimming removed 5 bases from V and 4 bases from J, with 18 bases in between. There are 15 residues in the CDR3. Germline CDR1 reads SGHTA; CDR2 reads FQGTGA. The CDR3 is CASSPSAVRRYEQYF. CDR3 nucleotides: TGTGCCAGCAGCCCAAGCGCCGTGAGGAGGTACGAGCAGTACTTC.

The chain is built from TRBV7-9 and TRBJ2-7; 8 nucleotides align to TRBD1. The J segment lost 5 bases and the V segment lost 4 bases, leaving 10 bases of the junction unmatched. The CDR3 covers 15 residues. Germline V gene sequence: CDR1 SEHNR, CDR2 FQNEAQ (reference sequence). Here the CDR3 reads CASSSDLDRDNEQYF. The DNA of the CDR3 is TGTGCCAGCAGCTCGGACTTGGACAGGGACAACGAGCAGTACTTC.

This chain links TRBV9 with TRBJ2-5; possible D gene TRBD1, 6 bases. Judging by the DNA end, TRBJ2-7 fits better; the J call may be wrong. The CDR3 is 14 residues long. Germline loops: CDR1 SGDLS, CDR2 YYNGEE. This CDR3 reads CASSPRAGAYEQYF. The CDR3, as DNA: TGTGCCAGCAGCCCGCGGGCAGGGGCCTACGAGCAGTACTTC.

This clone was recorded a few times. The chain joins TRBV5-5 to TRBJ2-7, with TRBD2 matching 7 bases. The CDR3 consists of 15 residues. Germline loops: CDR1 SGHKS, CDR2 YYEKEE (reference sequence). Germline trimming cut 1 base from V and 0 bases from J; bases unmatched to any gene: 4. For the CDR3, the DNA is TGTGCCAGCAGCTTGTCTCGGGGGGTCTCCTACGAGCAGTACTTC. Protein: CASSLSRGVSYEQYF. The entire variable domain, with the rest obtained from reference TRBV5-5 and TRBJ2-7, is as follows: DAGVTQSPTHLIKTRGQQVTLRCSPISGHKSVSWYQQVLGQGPQFIFQYYEKEERGRGNFPDRFSARQFPNYSSELNVNALLLGDSALYLCASSLSRGVSYEQYFGPGTRLTVT.

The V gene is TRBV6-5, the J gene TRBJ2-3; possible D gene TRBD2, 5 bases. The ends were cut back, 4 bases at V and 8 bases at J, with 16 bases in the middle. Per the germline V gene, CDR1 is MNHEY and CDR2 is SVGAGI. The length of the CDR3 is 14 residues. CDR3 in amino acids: CASSSDLLYGTQYF. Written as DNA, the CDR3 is TGTGCCAGCAGTTCGGACTTACTTTATGGTACGCAGTATTTT.

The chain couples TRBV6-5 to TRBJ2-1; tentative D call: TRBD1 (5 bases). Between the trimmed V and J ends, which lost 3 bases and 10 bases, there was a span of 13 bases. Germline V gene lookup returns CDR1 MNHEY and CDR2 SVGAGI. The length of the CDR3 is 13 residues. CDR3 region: CASSYDRSHEQFF. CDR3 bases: TGTGCCAGCAGTTATGACAGATCACACGAGCAGTTCTTC.

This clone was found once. As DNA, the CDR3 is TGCGCCAGCACCGAACCGGGATTGAACACTGAAGCTTTCTTT. This sequence encodes CASTEPGLNTEAFF. This chain links TRBV5-1 with TRBJ1-1; D is undetermined. CDR3 size: 14 residues. Germline lookup yields CDR1 SGHRS and CDR2 YFSETQ. The ends were cut back, 6 bases at V and 0 bases at J, with 12 bases in the middle. The full variable domain, completed using reference TRBV5-1 and TRBJ1-1, is KAGVTQTPRYLIKTRGQQVTLSCSPISGHRSVSWYQQTPGQGLQFLFEYFSETQRNKGNFPGRFSGRQFSNSRSEMNVSTLELGDSALYLCASTEPGLNTEAFFGQGTRLTVV.

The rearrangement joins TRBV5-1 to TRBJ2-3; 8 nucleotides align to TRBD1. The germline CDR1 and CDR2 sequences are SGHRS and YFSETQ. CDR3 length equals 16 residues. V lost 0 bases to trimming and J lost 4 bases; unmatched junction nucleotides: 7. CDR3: CASSLAVGQGADTQYF. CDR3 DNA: TGCGCCAGCAGCTTGGCCGTTGGACAGGGTGCAGATACGCAGTATTTT.

The CDR3 is CASSPQGAGGPSGELFF. The CDR3 region has the DNA TGTGCCAGCAGCCCCCAAGGAGCGGGAGGGCCCTCCGGGGAGCTGTTTTTT. The chain is built from TRBV9 and TRBJ2-2, with TRBD2 identical over 10 bases. From germline, CDR1 is SGDLS and CDR2 YYNGEE. V was clipped by 4 bases and J by 6 bases; unmatched bases: 12. The CDR3 is 17 residues long.

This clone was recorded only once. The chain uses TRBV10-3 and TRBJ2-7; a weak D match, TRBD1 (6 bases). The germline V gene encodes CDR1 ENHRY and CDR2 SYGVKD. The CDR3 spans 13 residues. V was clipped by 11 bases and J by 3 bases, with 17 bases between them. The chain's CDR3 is CAVTFGQNYEQYF. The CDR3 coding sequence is TGTGCCGTAACCTTTGGACAGAACTACGAGCAGTACTTC.

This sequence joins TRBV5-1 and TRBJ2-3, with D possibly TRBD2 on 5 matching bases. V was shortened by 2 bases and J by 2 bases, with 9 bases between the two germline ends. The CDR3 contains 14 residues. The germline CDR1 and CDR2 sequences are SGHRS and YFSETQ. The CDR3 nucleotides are TGCGCCAGCAGCTTCGGGGAACTCACAGATACGCAGTATTTT. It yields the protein CASSFGELTDTQYF.

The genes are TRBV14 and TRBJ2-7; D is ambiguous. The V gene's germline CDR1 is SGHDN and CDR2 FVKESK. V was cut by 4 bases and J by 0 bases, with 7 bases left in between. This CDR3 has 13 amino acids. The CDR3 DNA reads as TGTGCCAGCAGCCCGAGTAGCTCCTACGAGCAGTACTTC. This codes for CASSPSSSYEQYF.

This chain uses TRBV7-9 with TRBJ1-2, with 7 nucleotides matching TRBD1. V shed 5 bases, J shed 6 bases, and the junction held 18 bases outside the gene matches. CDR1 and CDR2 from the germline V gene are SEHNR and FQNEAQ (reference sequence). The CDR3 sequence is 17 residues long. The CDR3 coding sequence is TGTGCCAGCAGCATCTCAACCGACAGGGCGGCGGGTGATGGCTACACCTTC. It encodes CASSISTDRAAGDGYTF.

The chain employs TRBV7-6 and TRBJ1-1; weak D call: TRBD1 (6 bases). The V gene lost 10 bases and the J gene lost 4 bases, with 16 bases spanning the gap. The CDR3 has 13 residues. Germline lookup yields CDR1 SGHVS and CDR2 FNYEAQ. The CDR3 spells CATSQGSGTEAFF. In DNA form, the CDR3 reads TGTGCCACCTCTCAGGGGTCGGGCACTGAAGCTTTCTTT.